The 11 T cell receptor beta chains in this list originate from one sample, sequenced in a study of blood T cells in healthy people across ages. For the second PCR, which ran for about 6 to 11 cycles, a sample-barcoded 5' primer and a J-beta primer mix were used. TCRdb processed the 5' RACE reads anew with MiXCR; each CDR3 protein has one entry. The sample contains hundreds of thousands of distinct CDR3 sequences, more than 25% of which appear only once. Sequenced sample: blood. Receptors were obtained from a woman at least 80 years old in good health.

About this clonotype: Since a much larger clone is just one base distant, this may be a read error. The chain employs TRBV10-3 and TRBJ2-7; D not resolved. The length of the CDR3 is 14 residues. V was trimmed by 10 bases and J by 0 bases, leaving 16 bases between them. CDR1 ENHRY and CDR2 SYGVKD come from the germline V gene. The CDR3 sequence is CATSALNPSYEQYF. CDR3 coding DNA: TGTGCCACCAGCGCCCTCAACCCCTCCTACGAGCAGTACTTC.

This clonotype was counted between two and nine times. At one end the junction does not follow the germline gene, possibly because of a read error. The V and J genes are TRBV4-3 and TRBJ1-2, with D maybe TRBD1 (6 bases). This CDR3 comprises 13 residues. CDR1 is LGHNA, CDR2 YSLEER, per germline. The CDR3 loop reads CAGSQADSYGYTF. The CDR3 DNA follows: TGCGCCGGCAGCCAAGCGGACAGCTATGGCTACACCTTC.

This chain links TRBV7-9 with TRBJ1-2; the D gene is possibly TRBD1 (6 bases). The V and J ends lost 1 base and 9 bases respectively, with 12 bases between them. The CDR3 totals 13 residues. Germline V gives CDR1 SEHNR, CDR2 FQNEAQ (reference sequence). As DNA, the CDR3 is TGTGCCAGCAGCTTAGAATGGGGGCTGAGCTACACCTTC. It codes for CASSLEWGLSYTF.

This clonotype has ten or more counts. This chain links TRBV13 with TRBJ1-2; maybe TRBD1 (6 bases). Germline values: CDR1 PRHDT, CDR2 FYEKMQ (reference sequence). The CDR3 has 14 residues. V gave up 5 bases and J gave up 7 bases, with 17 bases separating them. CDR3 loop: CASSRKQGITGYTF. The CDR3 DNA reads TGTGCCAGCAGCCGTAAGCAGGGGATTACTGGCTACACCTTC.

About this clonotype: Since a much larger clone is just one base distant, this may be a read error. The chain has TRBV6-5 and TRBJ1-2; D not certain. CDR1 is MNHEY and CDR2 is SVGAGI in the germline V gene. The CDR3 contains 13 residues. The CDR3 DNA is TGTGCCTGCAGTTCCAGACAATCCTATGGCTACACCTTC. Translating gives CACSSRQSYGYTF.

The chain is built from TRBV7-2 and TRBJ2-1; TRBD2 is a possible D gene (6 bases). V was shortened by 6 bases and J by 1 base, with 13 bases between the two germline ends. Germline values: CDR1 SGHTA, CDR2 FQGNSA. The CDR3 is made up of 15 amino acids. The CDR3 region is CASRPGLDSYNEQFF. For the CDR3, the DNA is TGTGCCAGCAGACCGGGACTGGATTCCTACAATGAGCAGTTCTTC.

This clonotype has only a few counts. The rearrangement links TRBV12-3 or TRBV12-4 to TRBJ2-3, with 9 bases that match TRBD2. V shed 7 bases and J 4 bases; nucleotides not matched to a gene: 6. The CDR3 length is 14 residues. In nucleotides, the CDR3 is TGTGCCAGCAATGGAGCGGGGGGACCAGATACGCAGTATTTT. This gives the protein CASNGAGGPDTQYF.

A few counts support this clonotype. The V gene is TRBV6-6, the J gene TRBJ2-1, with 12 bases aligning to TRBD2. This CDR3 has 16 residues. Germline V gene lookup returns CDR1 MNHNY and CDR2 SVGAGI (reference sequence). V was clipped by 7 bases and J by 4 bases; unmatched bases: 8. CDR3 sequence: CASTLAGGLLYNEQFF. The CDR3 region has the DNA TGTGCCAGCACTCTAGCGGGGGGGCTACTTTACAATGAGCAGTTCTTC.

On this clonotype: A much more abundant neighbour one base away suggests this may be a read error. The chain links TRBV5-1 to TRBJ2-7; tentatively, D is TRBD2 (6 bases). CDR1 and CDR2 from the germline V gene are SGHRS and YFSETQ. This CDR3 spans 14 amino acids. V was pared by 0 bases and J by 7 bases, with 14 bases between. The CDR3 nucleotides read TGCGCCAGCAGCTTGGGGGGCGGACTACAGGAGCAGTACTTC. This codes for CASSLGGGLQEQYF.

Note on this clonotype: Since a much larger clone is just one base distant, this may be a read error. DNA of the CDR3: TGCGCCAGCAGCTTATTCACAACGGACTATGGCTACACCTTC. Translating it yields CASSLFTTDYGYTF. The chain has TRBV5-1 and TRBJ1-2; D is undetermined. V lost 2 bases, J lost 3 bases, and 11 bases lay in between. The CDR3 totals 14 residues. In germline, CDR1 is SGHRS, CDR2 YFSETQ.

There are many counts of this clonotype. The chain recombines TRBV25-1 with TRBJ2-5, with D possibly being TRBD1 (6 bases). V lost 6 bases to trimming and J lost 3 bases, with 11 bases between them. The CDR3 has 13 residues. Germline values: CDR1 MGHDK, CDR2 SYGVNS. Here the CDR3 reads CASRRQVEETQYF. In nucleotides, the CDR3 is TGTGCCAGCAGAAGACAGGTGGAAGAGACCCAGTACTTC.